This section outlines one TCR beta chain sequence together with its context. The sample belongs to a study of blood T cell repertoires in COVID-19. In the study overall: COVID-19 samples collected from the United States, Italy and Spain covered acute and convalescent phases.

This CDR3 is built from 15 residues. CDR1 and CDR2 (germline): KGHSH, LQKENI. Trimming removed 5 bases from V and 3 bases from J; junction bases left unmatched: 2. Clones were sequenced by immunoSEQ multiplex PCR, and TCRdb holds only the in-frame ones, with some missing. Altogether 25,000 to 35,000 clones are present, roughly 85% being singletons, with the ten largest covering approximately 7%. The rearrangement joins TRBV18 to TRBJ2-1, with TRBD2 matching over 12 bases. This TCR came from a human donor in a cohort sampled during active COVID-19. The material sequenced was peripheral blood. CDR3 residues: CASSTSGRHYNEQFF. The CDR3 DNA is TGTGCCAGCTCAACTAGCGGGAGGCACTACAATGAGCAGTTCTTC.